This passage covers 28 T cell receptor beta chains from one sample sequenced in a study of blood T cell repertoires in COVID-19. Profiling relied on immunoSEQ multiplex PCR, and the TCRdb table lists in-frame clones only, not all of them. The table has hundreds of thousands of clones, about nine tenths seen once. Sequencing was done on a sample of PBMCs or T cells enriched from blood (not recorded which). The source of these receptors is a man aged 60 to 75 who had recovered from COVID-19.

This chain links TRBV5-8 with TRBJ2-7, with D possibly being TRBD1 (5 bases). Trimming took off 2 bases at V and 3 bases at J, with 9 bases between the two ends. This CDR3 comprises 13 residues. CDR1 is SGHTS, CDR2 YDEGEE, per germline. Written as DNA, the CDR3 is TGTGCCAGCAGCTTTCAGGGAAACTACGAGCAGTACTTC. Protein: CASSFQGNYEQYF.

The V and J genes are TRBV7-9 and TRBJ1-1, with TRBD1 identical over 7 bases. V trimming: 4 bases; J trimming: 0 bases; junction bases outside the gene matches: 5. This CDR3 is built from 15 residues. The germline CDR1 and CDR2 sequences are SEHNR and FQNEAQ (reference sequence). CDR3 sequence: CASSSPTGLNTEAFF. CDR3 in DNA: TGTGCCAGCAGCTCCCCGACAGGGTTGAACACTGAAGCTTTCTTT.

Notes on this clone: This may come from a read error, since a much larger clone is one base off. This rearrangement joins TRBV21-1 to TRBJ2-2; the table's D call of TRBD2 was not tested on the DNA. TRBV21-1 represents a pseudogene. The CDR3 loop spans 19 amino acids. CDR3 in DNA: TGTGCCAGCAACAAAGTTCGGCGGGAGCGTATCATGTACACCGGGGAGCTGTTTTTT. Translation gives CASNKVRRERIMYTGELFF.

The chain couples TRBV7-2 to TRBJ1-6; tentative D call: TRBD1 (6 bases). CDR1 and CDR2 (germline): SGHTA, FQGNSA. The CDR3 contains 16 residues. The V gene lost 4 bases and the J gene lost 5 bases, with 15 bases spanning the gap. Written as DNA, the CDR3 is TGTGCCAGCAGCTGGGGGCGGGGGGCAAATAATTCACCCCTCCACTTT. As protein: CASSWGRGANNSPLHF. Full variable domain (missing parts from reference TRBV7-2 and TRBJ1-6): GAGVSQSPSNKVTEKGKDVELRCDPISGHTALYWYRQSLGQGLEFLIYFQGNSAPDKSGLPSDRFSAERTGGSVSTLTIQRTQQEDSAVYLCASSWGRGANNSPLHFGNGTRLTVT.

CDR3 sequence reads: CASSVAGYSTDTQYF. The CDR3 DNA follows: TGTGCCAGCAGCGTTGCAGGGTATAGCACAGATACGCAGTATTTT. The V gene is TRBV9, the J gene TRBJ2-3; maybe TRBD1 (5 bases). The CDR3 is 15 residues long. Germline CDR1 and CDR2: SGDLS and YYNGEE. The V end was cut by 2 bases, the J end by 0 bases, with 10 bases between.

The chain joins TRBV9 to TRBJ2-3, with 9 positions matching TRBD2. J lost 0 bases, V lost 4 bases, and 3 bases had no gene match. The CDR3 runs to 15 residues. From germline, CDR1 is SGDLS and CDR2 YYNGEE. The CDR3 nucleotides are TGTGCCAGCAGCAATAGCGGGGGAAGCACAGATACGCAGTATTTT. This encodes CASSNSGGSTDTQYF.

Remarks on this clone: One end of the junction fails to match germline, which may point to a read error. The chain combines TRBV29-1 with TRBJ1-1; D gene unclear. This CDR3 contains 13 residues. Per the germline V gene, CDR1 is SQVTM and CDR2 is ANQGSEA. This CDR3 reads CSVVGDLKTEAFF. CDR3 nucleotide sequence: TGCAGCGTTGTTGGAGACCTGAAAACTGAAGCTTTCTTT.

The chain uses TRBV10-3 and TRBJ1-5; 9 nucleotides agree with TRBD1. The CDR3 loop spans 15 amino acids. CDR1 is ENHRY, CDR2 SYGVKD, per germline. J gave up 4 bases and V 10 bases, and 11 bases lay outside the gene matches. The CDR3 is CATRFGGQGNQPQHF. Here the CDR3 DNA reads TGTGCCACCAGGTTTGGAGGACAGGGGAATCAGCCCCAGCATTTT.

This clone was counted a single time. The chain employs TRBV29-1 and TRBJ1-1; TRBD1 is a possible D gene (6 bases). V lost 7 bases and J 4 bases, leaving 19 bases between the germline ends. The CDR3 totals 14 residues. Looked up from germline, CDR1 is SQVTM and CDR2 is ANQGSEA. The CDR3 nucleotides are TGCAGCGGTACCACCTACAGGGCTTCCACTGAAGCTTTCTTT. Protein product: CSGTTYRASTEAFF.

This sequence joins TRBV5-4 and TRBJ1-2, with a tentative D call TRBD1 (5 bases). From germline, CDR1 is SGHNT and CDR2 YYREEE (reference sequence). The CDR3 has 15 residues. V was trimmed by 6 bases and J by 2 bases, leaving 17 bases between them. CDR3: CASKMSGRGNYGYTF. The CDR3 DNA reads TGTGCCAGCAAAATGAGCGGGCGGGGGAACTATGGCTACACCTTC.

CDR3 protein: CATTGTSVGELFF. The DNA for the CDR3 is TGTGCCACCACCGGGACTAGCGTCGGGGAGCTGTTTTTT. The chain recombines TRBV24-1 with TRBJ2-2, with TRBD2 matching 10 bases. Losses at the gene ends were 8 bases for V and 7 bases for J; bases not matched to a gene: 3. Looked up from germline, CDR1 is KGHDR and CDR2 is SFDVKD. The CDR3 runs to 13 residues.

This chain connects TRBV6-5 to TRBJ2-5; D remains ambiguous. Trimming removed 6 bases from V and 1 base from J, with 12 bases in between. The germline CDR1 and CDR2 sequences are MNHEY and SVGAGI. This CDR3 contains 14 residues. DNA of the CDR3: TGTGCCAGCAGAATAGGTTGGGCCCAAGAGACCCAGTACTTC. Encoded protein: CASRIGWAQETQYF.

This clone was detected only once. V usage is TRBV28 and J usage is TRBJ1-1, with D maybe TRBD1 (5 bases). Germline V CDR1 and CDR2: MDHEN, SYDVKM. The CDR3 length is 14 residues. The V gene lost 6 bases and the J gene lost 0 bases, with 11 bases spanning the gap. The CDR3 loop reads CASRLTGMNTEAFF. The CDR3 region has the DNA TGTGCCAGCAGACTAACAGGTATGAACACTGAAGCTTTCTTT.

This chain links TRBV3-1 (or the pseudogene TRBV3-2) with TRBJ1-3; D call uncertain. Trimming removed 3 bases at V and 0 bases at J, with 27 bases between. The CDR3 has 21 amino acids. From germline, CDR1 is LGHDT and CDR2 YNNKEL (reference sequence). The CDR3 DNA reads as TGTGCCAGCAGCCATTCTACCGTCCGAGGTTCTCACCTAAGCTCTGGAAACACCATATATTTT. It specifies CASSHSTVRGSHLSSGNTIYF.

The chain is built from TRBV6-5 and TRBJ2-1, with TRBD1 matching over 7 bases. J gave up 8 bases and V 6 bases, and 13 bases lay outside the gene matches. This CDR3 has 15 amino acids. CDR1 is MNHEY, CDR2 SVGAGI, per germline. Here the CDR3 DNA reads TGTGCCAGCAGCCAAGGGGGCAGGGGGTTCTATGAGCAGTTCTTC. This sequence encodes CASSQGGRGFYEQFF.

V is TRBV29-1 and J is TRBJ2-3, with D possibly matching TRBD2 (6 bases). Germline CDR1 SQVTM, CDR2 ANQGSEA. CDR3 size: 13 residues. The ends were cut back, 2 bases at V and 4 bases at J, with 10 bases in the middle. As DNA, the CDR3 is TGCAGCGTTGAATTACTAGCCCCAGATACGCAGTATTTT. This codes for CSVELLAPDTQYF.

The sample holds one count of this clone. The V call is TRBV28, the J call TRBJ1-2; 10 bases are a match to TRBD1. V was clipped by 3 bases and J by 4 bases; unmatched bases: 8. The CDR3 runs 16 residues. The germline gives CDR1 MDHEN, CDR2 SYDVKM. CDR3 amino acids: CASSLNPGQGFYGYTF. The DNA for the CDR3 is TGTGCCAGCAGTTTGAATCCGGGACAGGGGTTCTATGGCTACACCTTC.

The rearrangement uses TRBV11-3 and TRBJ2-1; D gene ambiguous. This CDR3 has 18 residues. The V gene's germline CDR1 is SGHNT and CDR2 YENEEA. The V and J ends lost 2 bases and 0 bases respectively, with 17 bases between them. The CDR3 nucleotides are TGTGCCAGCAGCTTACTCCCCTCCTTTCTAGTCTCCTACAATGAGCAGTTCTTC. Translating gives CASSLLPSFLVSYNEQFF.

This clone has only one observation. The rearrangement links TRBV5-5 to TRBJ1-1; TRBD1 is a possible D gene (6 bases). This CDR3 is 14 amino acids long. CDR1 is SGHKS and CDR2 is YYEKEE in the germline V gene (reference sequence). Trimming removed 0 bases from V and 4 bases from J, with 10 bases in between. The CDR3 DNA reads as TGTGCCAGCAGCTTGGTTGGACAGATCACTGAAGCTTTCTTT. Translated, it gives CASSLVGQITEAFF.

The chain combines TRBV4-1 with TRBJ2-7, with D maybe TRBD2 (6 bases). CDR3 length equals 17 residues. The V gene lost 4 bases and the J gene lost 2 bases, with 21 bases spanning the gap. The germline V gene has CDR1 MGHRA and CDR2 YSYEKL. This chain's CDR3 is CASSPEVGGTLTYEQYF. In nucleotides, the CDR3 is TGCGCCAGCAGCCCAGAGGTAGGAGGGACCCTGACCTACGAGCAGTACTTC.

The sample holds a few counts of this clone. The rearrangement joins TRBV19 to TRBJ2-5, with 7 bases fitting TRBD2. Germline loops: CDR1 LNHDA, CDR2 SQIVND (reference sequence). This CDR3 is built from 16 residues. V was clipped by 5 bases and J by 1 base; unmatched bases: 10. The CDR3 bases are TGTGCCAGTAGTTCCCTAACAGCGGGGCCCCAAGAGACCCAGTACTTC. Translated, it gives CASSSLTAGPQETQYF.

V is TRBV7-9 and J is TRBJ1-2; TRBD1 might be the D (5 bases). The CDR3 has 14 residues. The germline gives CDR1 SEHNR, CDR2 FQNEAQ (reference sequence). V lost 2 bases, J lost 3 bases, and 10 bases lay in between. CDR3 protein: CASSLSGRHYGYTF. In DNA, the CDR3 is TGTGCCAGCAGCTTATCAGGGCGGCACTATGGCTACACCTTC.

The chain combines TRBV5-1 with TRBJ1-4; TRBD1 matches 8 bases. Germline V lookup: CDR1 SGHRS, CDR2 YFSETQ. V lost 5 bases to trimming and J lost 6 bases; unmatched junction nucleotides: 3. The CDR3 has 13 amino acids. CDR3 sequence reads: CASRTGVDEKLFF. The CDR3 DNA reads TGCGCCAGCAGGACAGGGGTGGATGAAAAACTGTTTTTT.

The chain links TRBV7-9 to TRBJ2-7; 10 bases are a match to TRBD1. Trimming took 2 bases from V and 4 from J; bases not matched to a gene: 17. The CDR3 has 19 amino acids. Germline CDR1 SEHNR, CDR2 FQNEAQ (reference sequence). The CDR3 DNA reads as TGTGCCAGCAGCTTATTTGGGTCGAAAAGGGACAGGGGTTCTTACGAGCAGTACTTC. Its translation is CASSLFGSKRDRGSYEQYF.

A single count supports this clone. The chain recombines TRBV19 with TRBJ1-1, with D hard to call. V lost 2 bases and J 1 base, leaving 5 bases between the germline ends. The CDR3 runs 13 residues. Germline V gene lookup returns CDR1 LNHDA and CDR2 SQIVND (reference sequence). CDR3 sequence: CASSIQWNTEAFF. The CDR3 bases are TGTGCCAGTAGTATACAGTGGAACACTGAAGCTTTCTTT.

This clone was observed once. The chain carries TRBV24-1 and TRBJ1-6; D gene uncertain. Germline V gives CDR1 KGHDR, CDR2 SFDVKD. The CDR3 is made up of 15 amino acids. Trimming left V 3 bases short and J 7 bases short, with 12 bases between. DNA for the CDR3: TGTGCCACCAGTGATCTTTGCGGGTGCAATTCACCCCTCCACTTT. Translated: CATSDLCGCNSPLHF.

This clone was detected a few times. The J gene is TRBJ2-2, the V gene TRBV6-2 or TRBV6-3; D remains unclear. The CDR3 extends over 14 amino acids. V gave up 3 bases and J gave up 7 bases, with 12 bases separating them. The germline CDR1 and CDR2 sequences are MNHEY and SVGEGT. This CDR3 is CASSYLEIGGELFF. CDR3 DNA: TGTGCCAGCAGTTATTTAGAGATCGGCGGGGAGCTGTTTTTT.

A single count supports this clone. The chain has TRBV4-2 and TRBJ2-7, with D possibly TRBD1 on 6 matching bases. The CDR3 has 17 residues. In germline, CDR1 is LGHNA, CDR2 YNFKEQ. Trimming removed 0 bases from V and 2 bases from J, with 17 bases in between. CDR3 bases: TGTGCCAGCAGCCAAGATCGGAAGGGACACCGGACCTACGAGCAGTACTTC. This encodes CASSQDRKGHRTYEQYF.